The 5 T cell receptor beta chains below all came from one sample that was sequenced in a study of cytotoxic CD8 clonotypes in ibrutinib-treated CLL. TCRdb's table, derived via immunoSEQ multiplex PCR, lists solely in-frame clones and lacks some. The sample has 25,000 to 30,000 clones; almost 85% are singletons. The input for sequencing was PBMCs, taken after 24 months of ibrutinib treatment. The source of these receptors is a human donor with chronic lymphocytic leukemia.

This clone was counted once. This chain links TRBV6-5 with TRBJ2-5, with unresolved D. Germline CDR1 is MNHEY and CDR2 is SVGAGI. This CDR3 has 14 amino acids. V was clipped by 0 bases and J by 5 bases, with 10 bases between them. CDR3 in amino acids: CASSYSTSLETQYF. CDR3 coding DNA: TGTGCCAGCAGTTACTCGACCAGTTTGGAGACCCAGTACTTC.

The CDR3 DNA sequence: TGTGCCAGCCAGGAGGGGCGGAATGAGCAGTTCTTC. Translation: CASQEGRNEQFF. V is TRBV4-2 and J is TRBJ2-1, with D possibly TRBD2 on 6 matching bases. The CDR3 spans 12 residues. Germline V gene data show CDR1 as LGHNA and CDR2 as YNFKEQ. V was pared by 8 bases and J by 7 bases, with 12 bases between.

The gene calls are TRBV6-6 and TRBJ1-6, with 7 bases lining up with TRBD1. V was pared by 6 bases and J by 3 bases, with 8 bases of the junction left unmatched. The germline V gene encodes CDR1 MNHNY and CDR2 SVGAGI (reference sequence). CDR3 length equals 16 residues. The CDR3 nucleotides read TGTGCCAGCAGCCAGACAGGGACTATCTATAATTCACCCCTCCACTTT. This sequence encodes CASSQTGTIYNSPLHF.

This chain connects TRBV11-2 to TRBJ1-3; D ambiguous. V gave up 6 bases and J gave up 0 bases, with 9 bases separating them. Per the germline V gene, CDR1 is SGHAT and CDR2 is FQNNGV. The CDR3 is 14 residues long. DNA for the CDR3: TGTGCCAGCAGACTTACAAGCTCTGGAAACACCATATATTTT. Amino acid sequence: CASRLTSSGNTIYF.

In its sample, this clone was seen a few times. This chain uses TRBV18 with TRBJ1-5; TRBD1 matches at 7 bases. CDR1 and CDR2 (germline): KGHSH, LQKENI. V was pared by 1 base and J by 4 bases, with 10 bases of the junction left unmatched. This CDR3 region has 17 residues. This chain's CDR3 is CASSPQVLGQSNQPQHF. The CDR3, as DNA: TGTGCCAGCTCACCACAGGTTCTGGGACAGTCAAATCAGCCCCAGCATTTT.